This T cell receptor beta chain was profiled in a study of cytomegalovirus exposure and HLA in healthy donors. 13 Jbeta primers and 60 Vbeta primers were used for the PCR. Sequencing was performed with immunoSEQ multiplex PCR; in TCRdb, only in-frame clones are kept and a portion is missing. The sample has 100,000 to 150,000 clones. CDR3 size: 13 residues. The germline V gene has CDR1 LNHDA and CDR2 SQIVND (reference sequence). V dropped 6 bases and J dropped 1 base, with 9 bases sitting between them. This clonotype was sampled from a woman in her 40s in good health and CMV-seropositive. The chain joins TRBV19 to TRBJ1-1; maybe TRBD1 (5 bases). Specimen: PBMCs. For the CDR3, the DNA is TGTGCCAGTAGGCTTGGACAGAACACTGAAGCTTTCTTT. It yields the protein CASRLGQNTEAFF.